The T cell receptor (beta chain) described here comes from a study of blood T cell repertoires in COVID-19. Study background: COVID-19 samples, acute and convalescent, were from the United States, Italy and Spain. PBMCs, B-cell-depleted T cells, or T cells provided the cDNA or gDNA that made up the material.

The cohort comprised adults aged about 18 to 89 years residing in about two dozen US areas. Clinical history as reported by participants underpinned cohort assignment. Clones were read by immunoSEQ multiplex PCR, and TCRdb kept only the in-frame ones, dropping some. Of approximately 150,000 clones listed, 70% to 90% were seen once; the top ten hold around 3.2%. V was clipped by 5 bases and J by 8 bases; unmatched bases: 10. This CDR3 has 15 amino acids. CDR1 and CDR2 (germline): SGHNT, YYREEE (reference sequence). This clonotype originated in a woman between 50 and 59 years old with acute COVID-19. The J gene is TRBJ1-3, the V gene TRBV5-4; 10 bases match TRBD1. Sequencing was performed on PBMCs or T cells enriched from blood (not recorded which). CDR3 region: CASSPGTGVWDTIYF. CDR3 nucleotides: TGTGCCAGCAGTCCCGGGACAGGGGTATGGGACACCATATATTTT.